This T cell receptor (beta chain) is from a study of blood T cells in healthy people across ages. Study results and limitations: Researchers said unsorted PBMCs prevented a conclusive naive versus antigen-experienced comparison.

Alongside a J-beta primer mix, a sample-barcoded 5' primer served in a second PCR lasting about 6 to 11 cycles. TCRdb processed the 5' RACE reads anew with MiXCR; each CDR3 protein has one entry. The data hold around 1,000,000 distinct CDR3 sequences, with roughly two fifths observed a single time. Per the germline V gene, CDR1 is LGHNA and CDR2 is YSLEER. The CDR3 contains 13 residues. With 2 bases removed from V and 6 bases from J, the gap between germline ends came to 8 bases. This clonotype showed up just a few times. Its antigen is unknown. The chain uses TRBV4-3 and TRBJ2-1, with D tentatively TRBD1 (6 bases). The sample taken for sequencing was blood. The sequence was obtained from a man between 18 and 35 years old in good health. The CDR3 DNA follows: TGCGCCAGCAGCCAAACACAGGGCAATGAGCAGTTCTTC. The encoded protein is CASSQTQGNEQFF.